This T cell receptor beta chain was observed in a study of CD8+CD57+ T cells in acquired aplastic anemia. This clonotype was counted at least ten times. The TCR beta profiling, which covered VDJ combination and CDR3 sequence, was carried out using genomic DNA as the template. TCRdb called the reads again in MiXCR, with one record for every CDR3 protein. This table has 250,000 to 300,000 distinct CDR3 sequences, approximately 57% appearing once. CDR3 length: 12 residues. Germline values: CDR1 SEHNR, CDR2 FQNEAQ (reference sequence). Trimming took off 5 bases at V and 7 bases at J, with 6 bases between the two ends.

The sequence was obtained from a human donor with severe aplastic anemia or a healthy control (not recorded which). V and J are TRBV7-9 and TRBJ1-6; unclear D gene. Sequencing input: sorted CD4+, CD8+, or CD8+CD57+ T cells (not recorded which) from PBMCs. The CDR3 sequence is CASSNNNSPLHF. CDR3 bases: TGTGCCAGCAGCAACAACAATTCACCCCTCCACTTT.